Below are 30 T cell receptor beta chains sequenced from a single sample in a study of human T cells and chemical hapten exposure. TCRdb called the RACE reads again in MiXCR, with one record for every CDR3 protein. Here the sample spans about 64,000 distinct CDR3 sequences, roughly 11% being singletons. Time point given: patch test 3, about 24 weeks after DPC sensitization. Noted treatment: therapeutic diphenylcyclopropenone sensitization with weekly scalp DPC. The sample in question was whole blood, obtained in connection with sensitization to the hapten diphenylcyclopropenone (DPC). The receptors originated from a young woman with alopecia areata. Some clones in this sample may be carry-over from other donors' samples.

The genes are TRBV18 and TRBJ2-3, with a tentative D call TRBD2 (7 bases). The CDR3 is made up of 15 amino acids. Germline V gives CDR1 KGHSH, CDR2 LQKENI. V was cut by 5 bases and J by 4 bases, with 16 bases left in between. CDR3 sequence reads: CASSALQGGADTQYF. The CDR3 bases are TGTGCCAGCTCAGCCCTACAGGGAGGGGCAGATACGCAGTATTTT.

This clonotype appeared a few times. CDR3 region: CASSPGLTQYF. The CDR3 DNA sequence: TGTGCCAGCTCACCGGGGTTGACCCAGTACTTC. V and J are TRBV18 and TRBJ2-5; no reliable D call. Trimming left V 3 bases short and J 7 bases short, with 6 bases between. Germline assignment: CDR1 KGHSH and CDR2 LQKENI. This CDR3 has 11 amino acids.

This chain uses TRBV28 with TRBJ1-2; unclear D gene. The CDR3 runs to 14 residues. The germline gives CDR1 MDHEN, CDR2 SYDVKM. The V end was cut by 10 bases, the J end by 4 bases, with 19 bases between. This CDR3 is CATSSQQTPYGYTF. The CDR3 coding sequence is TGTGCCACCTCAAGCCAACAGACCCCCTATGGCTACACCTTC.

This clonotype was seen repeatedly, ten times or more. The rearrangement joins TRBV4-2 to TRBJ2-7; 9 bases match TRBD2. This CDR3 has 16 residues. Germline CDR1 reads LGHNA; CDR2 reads YNFKEQ. J was trimmed by 0 bases and V by 2 bases; bases with no gene match: 5. CDR3 region: CASSQPGTSPSYEQYF. CDR3 coding DNA: TGTGCCAGCAGCCAACCAGGGACTAGCCCCTCCTACGAGCAGTACTTC.

This clonotype was detected only a few times. The chain employs TRBV9 and TRBJ2-6; a possible D gene is TRBD1 (6 bases). V lost 3 bases and J 2 bases, leaving 9 bases between the germline ends. CDR3 length equals 15 residues. From germline, CDR1 is SGDLS and CDR2 YYNGEE. Here the CDR3 DNA reads TGTGCCAGCAGCGCATCAGGGGCTGGGGCCAACGTCCTGACTTTC. This codes for CASSASGAGANVLTF.

This clonotype was seen at least ten times. V gene TRBV5-1 combines with J gene TRBJ1-1; D may be TRBD1 (6 bases). V was cut by 4 bases and J by 4 bases, with 11 bases left in between. The CDR3 length is 13 residues. Germline V lookup: CDR1 SGHRS, CDR2 YFSETQ. The CDR3 loop reads CASSAQGFTEAFF. The CDR3 coding sequence is TGCGCCAGCAGCGCTCAGGGGTTCACTGAAGCTTTCTTT.

CDR3 sequence reads: CASSQPGINTEAFF. In nucleotides, the CDR3 is TGCGCCAGCAGCCAACCGGGTATTAACACTGAAGCTTTCTTT. V and J are TRBV4-1 and TRBJ1-1; unclear D gene. Trimming shortened V by 2 bases and J by 2 bases, and 9 bases separated the two germline ends. The CDR3 is 14 residues long. The germline CDR1 and CDR2 sequences are MGHRA and YSYEKL.

This clonotype was seen ten or more times. J is TRBJ1-1 and V is TRBV7-2; D is possibly TRBD1 (5 bases). Germline V gives CDR1 SGHTA, CDR2 FQGNSA. V dropped 4 bases and J dropped 8 bases, with 14 bases sitting between them. This CDR3 is 13 amino acids long. The CDR3 DNA follows: TGTGCCAGCAGCTCCATTAGTACAGGAGAAGCTTTCTTT. Residues: CASSSISTGEAFF.

The rearrangement links TRBV29-1 to TRBJ2-2; 13 bases map to TRBD2. This CDR3 region has 16 residues. CDR1 is SQVTM and CDR2 is ANQGSEA in the germline V gene. V lost 6 bases to trimming and J lost 5 bases; unmatched junction nucleotides: 9. CDR3 sequence reads: CSVTVGLAGRTGELFF. The CDR3 region has the DNA TGCAGCGTGACCGTGGGACTAGCGGGGAGAACCGGGGAGCTGTTTTTT.

Only a few counts were recorded for this clonotype. The chain recombines TRBV7-8 with TRBJ1-1; D not resolved. Trimming pared 1 base from V and 4 bases from J, leaving 13 bases between. The CDR3 extends over 15 amino acids. CDR1 and CDR2 from the germline V gene are SGHVS and FQNEAQ. Written as DNA, the CDR3 is TGTGCCAGCAGCTTAGTGTTTCGGGAGCTCACTGAAGCTTTCTTT. Protein sequence: CASSLVFRELTEAFF.

This clonotype was recorded a few times. The CDR3 DNA reads as TGCAGTGCTAGCCGCTCAACAGGGACCTATGGCTACACCTTC. Protein: CSASRSTGTYGYTF. This rearrangement joins TRBV20-1 to TRBJ1-2; possible D gene TRBD1, 6 bases. CDR3 size: 14 residues. Germline lookup yields CDR1 DFQATT and CDR2 SNEGSKA (reference sequence). V lost 3 bases to trimming and J lost 4 bases, with 15 bases between them.

This clonotype was recorded a few times. The gene calls are TRBV6-5 and TRBJ1-3; a weak D match, TRBD1 (5 bases). Germline CDR1 and CDR2: MNHEY and SVGAGI. This CDR3 comprises 16 residues. Trimming cost V 0 bases and J 0 bases, with 9 bases left between them. As DNA, the CDR3 is TGTGCCAGCAGTTACTCTCTGGGGGACTCTGGAAACACCATATATTTT. This gives the protein CASSYSLGDSGNTIYF.

This clonotype was seen a handful of times. This rearrangement joins TRBV5-4 to TRBJ1-4; TRBD1 aligns across 9 bases. J gave up 8 bases and V 4 bases, and 6 bases lay outside the gene matches. Germline V CDR1 and CDR2: SGHNT, YYREEE (reference sequence). The CDR3 contains 14 residues. The CDR3 here is CASSKQGAEEKLFF. CDR3 DNA: TGTGCCAGCAGCAAACAGGGGGCTGAGGAAAAACTGTTTTTT.

This clonotype has a handful of counts. The chain combines TRBV28 with TRBJ2-4; D call uncertain. The V gene's germline CDR1 is MDHEN and CDR2 SYDVKM. There are 17 residues in the CDR3. The V end was cut by 4 bases, the J end by 0 bases, with 16 bases between. CDR3 protein: CASSSPRALIAKNIQYF. DNA for the CDR3: TGTGCCAGCAGTTCCCCCCGGGCCCTAATAGCCAAAAACATTCAGTACTTC.

This clonotype was found a few times. The chain recombines TRBV10-3 with TRBJ2-7; possible D gene TRBD1, 6 bases. Looked up from germline, CDR1 is ENHRY and CDR2 is SYGVKD. This CDR3 comprises 14 residues. V shed 3 bases and J shed 0 bases, with 9 bases lying between them. The CDR3 sequence is CAISDSRGSYEQYF. CDR3 nucleotides: TGTGCCATCAGTGATAGCAGGGGCTCCTACGAGCAGTACTTC.

This clonotype has just a few counts. The chain uses TRBV4-2 and TRBJ1-1; 7 bases are shared with TRBD1. Germline CDR1 reads LGHNA; CDR2 reads YNFKEQ. V was clipped by 5 bases and J by 1 base; unmatched bases: 7. CDR3 size: 15 residues. DNA of the CDR3: TGTGCCAGCAGCTTGACGGACAGGCCGAACACTGAAGCTTTCTTT. Amino acid sequence: CASSLTDRPNTEAFF.

In this sample, this clonotype turned up many times. The chain couples TRBV18 to TRBJ1-5; tentatively, D is TRBD1 (5 bases). The CDR3 is 16 amino acids. Trimming took off 2 bases at V and 0 bases at J, with 11 bases between the two ends. Germline loops: CDR1 KGHSH, CDR2 LQKENI. The CDR3 spells CASSPRGRGSNQPQHF. DNA for the CDR3: TGTGCCAGCTCACCAAGGGGTCGGGGTAGCAATCAGCCCCAGCATTTT. The variable domain in full, with the rest retrieved from reference TRBV18 and TRBJ1-5, is NAGVMQNPRHLVRRRGQEARLRCSPMKGHSHVYWYRQLPEEGLKFMVYLQKENIIDESGMPKERFSAEFPKEGPSILRIQQVVRGDSAAYFCASSPRGRGSNQPQHFGDGTRLSIL.

This chain connects TRBV28 to TRBJ1-1, with D uncertain. Trimming stripped 7 bases from V and 7 bases from J, with 13 bases between. The V gene's germline CDR1 is MDHEN and CDR2 SYDVKM. The length of the CDR3 is 12 residues. CDR3 nucleotides: TGTGCCAGCACCTTCCCCGGCGGTGAAGCTTTCTTT. It encodes CASTFPGGEAFF.

V gene TRBV5-1 combines with J gene TRBJ1-1; tentative D call: TRBD1 (6 bases). CDR3 length equals 14 residues. The V end lost 4 bases, the J end lost 0 bases, and 10 bases lay between the germline ends. The germline CDR1 and CDR2 sequences are SGHRS and YFSETQ. CDR3 loop: CASSVDSLNTEAFF. CDR3 nucleotide sequence: TGCGCCAGCAGCGTGGACAGCCTGAACACTGAAGCTTTCTTT.

In this sample, this clonotype turned up a few times. CDR3 coding DNA: TGTGCTAGTGGACCATACACCGGGGAGCTGTTTTTT. Protein product: CASGPYTGELFF. The gene calls are TRBV12-5 and TRBJ2-2, with unresolved D. CDR1 is LGHNT and CDR2 is FRNRAP in the germline V gene. Trimming left V 6 bases short and J 3 bases short, with 5 bases between. The CDR3 extends over 12 amino acids.

This clonotype was recorded many times. The chain has TRBV4-3 and TRBJ2-2; 7 positions agree with TRBD1. The germline CDR1 and CDR2 sequences are LGHNA and YSLEER. Unmatched junction bases numbered 8, after V lost 2 bases and J lost 5 bases. The CDR3 runs to 16 residues. This CDR3 is CASSQNDRVGTGELFF. The CDR3 DNA reads TGCGCCAGCAGCCAAAACGACAGGGTTGGGACCGGGGAGCTGTTTTTT.

The chain is built from TRBV23-1 and TRBJ1-3; D might be TRBD1 (6 bases). TRBV23-1 is assigned to the ORF class and has an uncertain function. Trimming left V 4 bases short and J 4 bases short, with 14 bases between. This CDR3 region has 15 residues. The CDR3 sequence: CASSPRQAEGNTIYF. DNA of the CDR3: TGCGCCAGCAGTCCCCGACAGGCCGAGGGAAACACCATATATTTT.

This clonotype has just a few counts. The chain combines TRBV7-2 with TRBJ1-4, with D uncertain. Germline V gene lookup returns CDR1 SGHTA and CDR2 FQGNSA. Trimming took 0 bases from V and 7 from J, leaving 15 bases between them. The CDR3 is 16 residues long. The CDR3 DNA is TGTGCCAGCAGCTTAGCGCTTTGGGATCGGGGTGAAAAACTGTTTTTT. This encodes CASSLALWDRGEKLFF. Variable domain in full (rest from reference TRBV7-2 and TRBJ1-4): GAGVSQSPSNKVTEKGKDVELRCDPISGHTALYWYRQSLGQGLEFLIYFQGNSAPDKSGLPSDRFSAERTGGSVSTLTIQRTQQEDSAVYLCASSLALWDRGEKLFFGSGTQLSVL.

This clonotype was seen only a few times. CDR3 loop: CASSQLWNTEAFF. The CDR3, as DNA: TGCGCCAGCAGCCAATTATGGAACACTGAAGCTTTCTTT. The chain joins TRBV4-3 to TRBJ1-1; no clear D. Looked up from germline, CDR1 is LGHNA and CDR2 is YSLEER. The V gene lost 2 bases and the J gene lost 1 base, with 5 bases spanning the gap. There are 13 residues in the CDR3.

The genes are TRBV20-1 and TRBJ2-2, with D perhaps matching TRBD2 (6 bases). V lost 1 base, J lost 5 bases, and 11 bases lay in between. CDR1 and CDR2 from the germline V gene are DFQATT and SNEGSKA (reference sequence). This CDR3 contains 14 residues. CDR3: CSARVAGRTGELFF. The CDR3 nucleotides read TGCAGTGCTAGAGTGGCAGGGAGGACCGGGGAGCTGTTTTTT.

V gene TRBV2 combines with J gene TRBJ2-2; D unresolved. V lost 2 bases to trimming and J lost 5 bases, with 6 bases between them. Germline lookup yields CDR1 SNHLY and CDR2 FYNNEI. CDR3 size: 13 residues. The CDR3 bases are TGTGCCAGCAGTGAAAGCGTTACCGGGGAGCTGTTTTTT. Amino acids: CASSESVTGELFF.

This clonotype appeared many times. The rearrangement joins TRBV19 to TRBJ1-4, with D unclear. CDR1 LNHDA and CDR2 SQIVND come from the germline V gene (reference sequence). The CDR3 length is 14 residues. The V gene lost 5 bases and the J gene lost 0 bases, with 7 bases spanning the gap. This chain's CDR3 is CASSFRTTNEKLFF. In nucleotides, the CDR3 is TGTGCCAGTAGTTTCAGGACAACTAATGAAAAACTGTTTTTT.

In this sample, this clonotype turned up a few times. The chain is built from TRBV12-3 or TRBV12-4 and TRBJ2-7, with D uncertain. CDR3 length: 13 residues. Trimming stripped 4 bases from V and 2 bases from J, with 9 bases between. In nucleotides, the CDR3 is TGTGCCAGCAGTTACCTCGTTACCTACGAGCAGTACTTC. It yields the protein CASSYLVTYEQYF.

This clonotype was counted at least ten times. The chain couples TRBV6-2 or TRBV6-3 to TRBJ1-1; D unclear. Germline-derived CDR1 and CDR2 are MNHEY and SVGEGT. Trimming removed 6 bases at V and 9 bases at J, with 20 bases between. This CDR3 has 14 residues. The CDR3, as DNA: TGTGCCAGCAGCCTAAGCACAGCGCTTCGGCAAGCTTTCTTT. Amino acid sequence: CASSLSTALRQAFF.

The V call is TRBV12-3 or TRBV12-4, the J call TRBJ1-4; D perhaps matches TRBD1 (6 bases). This CDR3 has 15 amino acids. Trimming pared 4 bases from V and 4 bases from J, leaving 13 bases between. This chain's CDR3 is CASSSGQPNNEKLFF. The CDR3 nucleotides read TGTGCCAGCAGTTCCGGACAGCCAAATAATGAAAAACTGTTTTTT.